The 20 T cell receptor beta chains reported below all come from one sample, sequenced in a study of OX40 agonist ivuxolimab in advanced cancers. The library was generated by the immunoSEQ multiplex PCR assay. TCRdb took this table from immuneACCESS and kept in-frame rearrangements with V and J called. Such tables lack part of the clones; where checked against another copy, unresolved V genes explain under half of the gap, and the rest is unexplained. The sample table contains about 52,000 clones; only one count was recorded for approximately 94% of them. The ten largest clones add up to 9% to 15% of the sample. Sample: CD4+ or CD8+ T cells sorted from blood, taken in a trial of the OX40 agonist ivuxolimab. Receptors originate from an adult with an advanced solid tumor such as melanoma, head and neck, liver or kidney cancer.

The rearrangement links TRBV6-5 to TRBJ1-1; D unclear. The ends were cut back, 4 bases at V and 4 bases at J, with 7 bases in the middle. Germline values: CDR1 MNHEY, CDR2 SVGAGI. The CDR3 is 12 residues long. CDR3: CASSSGSTEAFF. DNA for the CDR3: TGTGCCAGCAGTTCGGGATCCACTGAAGCTTTCTTT.

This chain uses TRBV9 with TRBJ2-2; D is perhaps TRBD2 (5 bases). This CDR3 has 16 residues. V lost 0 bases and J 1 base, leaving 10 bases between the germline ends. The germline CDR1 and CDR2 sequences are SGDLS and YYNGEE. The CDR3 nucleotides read TGTGCCAGCAGCGTAGCTAGTAGCGAGAACACCGGGGAGCTGTTTTTT. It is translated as CASSVASSENTGELFF.

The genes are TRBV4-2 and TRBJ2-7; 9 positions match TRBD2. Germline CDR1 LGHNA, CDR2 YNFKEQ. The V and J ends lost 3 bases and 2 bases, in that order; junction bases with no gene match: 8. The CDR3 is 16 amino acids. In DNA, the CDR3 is TGTGCCAGCAGCCATCCCGGGACTAGCATCCCCTACGAGCAGTACTTC. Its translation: CASSHPGTSIPYEQYF.

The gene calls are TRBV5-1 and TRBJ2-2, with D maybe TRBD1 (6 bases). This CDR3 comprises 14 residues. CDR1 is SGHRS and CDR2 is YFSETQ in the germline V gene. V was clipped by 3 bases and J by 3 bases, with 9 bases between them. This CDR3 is CASSWYRDTGELFF. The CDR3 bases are TGCGCCAGCAGCTGGTACAGGGACACCGGGGAGCTGTTTTTT.

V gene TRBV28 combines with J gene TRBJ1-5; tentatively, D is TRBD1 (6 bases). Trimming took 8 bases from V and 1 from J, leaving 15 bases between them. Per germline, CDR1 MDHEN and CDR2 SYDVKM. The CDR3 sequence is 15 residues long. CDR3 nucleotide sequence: TGTGCCAGCCTAGAGGGGGGGCGGAGCAATCAGCCCCAGCATTTT. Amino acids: CASLEGGRSNQPQHF.

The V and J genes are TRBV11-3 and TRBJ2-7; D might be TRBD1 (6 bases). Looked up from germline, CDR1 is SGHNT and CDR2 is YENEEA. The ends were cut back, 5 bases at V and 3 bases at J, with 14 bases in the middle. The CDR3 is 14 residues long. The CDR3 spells CASSQVGQSYEQYF. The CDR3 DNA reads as TGTGCCAGCAGCCAAGTGGGACAAAGCTACGAGCAGTACTTC.

In DNA form, the CDR3 reads TGCGCCAGCAGCTACTTAGCGGGAGTGGGAGATACGCAGTATTTT. This encodes CASSYLAGVGDTQYF. The chain uses TRBV5-1 and TRBJ2-3, with 9 bases fitting TRBD2. V lost 3 bases, J lost 5 bases, and 7 bases stayed unmatched. Germline V gives CDR1 SGHRS, CDR2 YFSETQ. The CDR3 is made up of 15 amino acids.

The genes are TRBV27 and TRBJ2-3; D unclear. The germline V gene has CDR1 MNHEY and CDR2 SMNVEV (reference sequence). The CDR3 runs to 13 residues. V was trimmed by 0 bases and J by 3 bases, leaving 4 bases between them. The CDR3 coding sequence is TGTGCCAGCAGTTTATCAGGGACAGATACGCAGTATTTT. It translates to CASSLSGTDTQYF.

CDR3 sequence: CATQGTGGIYEQYF. In nucleotides, the CDR3 is TGTGCCACACAGGGGACAGGGGGCATCTACGAGCAGTACTTC. This chain uses TRBV19 with TRBJ2-7; 12 nucleotides agree with TRBD1. Germline V gives CDR1 LNHDA, CDR2 SQIVND (reference sequence). V was pared by 10 bases and J by 3 bases, with 7 bases of the junction left unmatched. This CDR3 contains 14 residues.

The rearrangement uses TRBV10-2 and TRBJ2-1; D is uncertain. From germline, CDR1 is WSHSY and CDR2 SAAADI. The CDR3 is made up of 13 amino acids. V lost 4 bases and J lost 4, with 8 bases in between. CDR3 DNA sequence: TGCGCCAGCAGTGCGGCCCGATACAATGAGCAGTTCTTC. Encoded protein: CASSAARYNEQFF.

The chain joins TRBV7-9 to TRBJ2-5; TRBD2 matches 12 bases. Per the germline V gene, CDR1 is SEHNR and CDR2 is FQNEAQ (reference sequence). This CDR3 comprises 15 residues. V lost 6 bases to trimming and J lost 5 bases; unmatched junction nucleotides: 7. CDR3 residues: CASSRTSGRRETQYF. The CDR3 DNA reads TGTGCCAGCAGTAGAACTAGCGGGAGGAGGGAGACCCAGTACTTC.

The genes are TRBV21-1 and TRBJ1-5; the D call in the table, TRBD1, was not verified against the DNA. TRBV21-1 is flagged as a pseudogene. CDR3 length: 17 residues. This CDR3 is CASSPKGRGYSNQPQHF. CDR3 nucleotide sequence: TGTGCCAGCAGTCCCAAGGGCAGGGGCTATAGCAATCAGCCCCAGCATTTT.

The CDR3 loop is CASSIPGEQFF. The CDR3, as DNA: TGTGCCAGTAGTATCCCGGGAGAGCAGTTCTTC. The V call is TRBV19, the J call TRBJ2-1, with D possibly being TRBD2 (5 bases). Germline V gene lookup returns CDR1 LNHDA and CDR2 SQIVND (reference sequence). The CDR3 has 11 residues. Trimming cost V 3 bases and J 10 bases, with 7 bases left between them.

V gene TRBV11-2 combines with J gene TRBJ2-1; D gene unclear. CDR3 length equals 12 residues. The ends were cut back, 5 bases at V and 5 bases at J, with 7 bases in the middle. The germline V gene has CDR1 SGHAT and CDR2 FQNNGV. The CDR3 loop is CASSLRHNEQFF. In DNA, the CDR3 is TGTGCCAGCAGCCTCCGACACAATGAGCAGTTCTTC.

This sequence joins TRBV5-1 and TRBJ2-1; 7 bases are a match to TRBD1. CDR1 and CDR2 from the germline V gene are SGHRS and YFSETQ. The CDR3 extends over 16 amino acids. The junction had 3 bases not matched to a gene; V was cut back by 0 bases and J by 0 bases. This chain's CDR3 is CASSLEPGGSYNEQFF. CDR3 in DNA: TGCGCCAGCAGCTTGGAGCCAGGGGGCTCCTACAATGAGCAGTTCTTC.

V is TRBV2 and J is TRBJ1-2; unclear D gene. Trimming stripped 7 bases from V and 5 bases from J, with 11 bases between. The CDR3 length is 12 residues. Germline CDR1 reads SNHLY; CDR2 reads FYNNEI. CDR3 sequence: CASTLSRYGYTF. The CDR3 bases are TGTGCCAGCACCCTGTCCCGATATGGCTACACCTTC.

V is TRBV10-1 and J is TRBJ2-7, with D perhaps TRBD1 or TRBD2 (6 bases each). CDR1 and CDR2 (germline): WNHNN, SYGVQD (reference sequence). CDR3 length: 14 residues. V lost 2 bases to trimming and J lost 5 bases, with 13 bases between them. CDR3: CASSEDRPGDEQYF. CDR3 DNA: TGCGCCAGCAGTGAGGACAGGCCGGGAGACGAGCAGTACTTC.

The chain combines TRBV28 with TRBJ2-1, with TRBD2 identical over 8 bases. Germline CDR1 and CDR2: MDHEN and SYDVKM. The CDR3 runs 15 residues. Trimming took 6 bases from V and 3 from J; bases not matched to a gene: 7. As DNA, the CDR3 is TGTGCCAGCAGCACTAGCGGATCTTTCTACAATGAGCAGTTCTTC. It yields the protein CASSTSGSFYNEQFF.

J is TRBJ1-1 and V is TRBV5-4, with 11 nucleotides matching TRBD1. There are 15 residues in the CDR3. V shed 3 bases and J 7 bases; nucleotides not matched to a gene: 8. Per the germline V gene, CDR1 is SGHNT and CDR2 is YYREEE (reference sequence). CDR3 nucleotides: TGTGCCAGCAGCTCATCCGGGACAGGGGGACTTGAAGCTTTCTTT. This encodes CASSSSGTGGLEAFF.

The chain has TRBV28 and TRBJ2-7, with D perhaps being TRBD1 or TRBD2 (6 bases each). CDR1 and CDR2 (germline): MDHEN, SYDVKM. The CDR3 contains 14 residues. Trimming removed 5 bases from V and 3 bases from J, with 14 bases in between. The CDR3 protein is CASSPRGVLYEQYF. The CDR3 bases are TGTGCCAGCAGTCCGAGGGGGGTACTCTACGAGCAGTACTTC.